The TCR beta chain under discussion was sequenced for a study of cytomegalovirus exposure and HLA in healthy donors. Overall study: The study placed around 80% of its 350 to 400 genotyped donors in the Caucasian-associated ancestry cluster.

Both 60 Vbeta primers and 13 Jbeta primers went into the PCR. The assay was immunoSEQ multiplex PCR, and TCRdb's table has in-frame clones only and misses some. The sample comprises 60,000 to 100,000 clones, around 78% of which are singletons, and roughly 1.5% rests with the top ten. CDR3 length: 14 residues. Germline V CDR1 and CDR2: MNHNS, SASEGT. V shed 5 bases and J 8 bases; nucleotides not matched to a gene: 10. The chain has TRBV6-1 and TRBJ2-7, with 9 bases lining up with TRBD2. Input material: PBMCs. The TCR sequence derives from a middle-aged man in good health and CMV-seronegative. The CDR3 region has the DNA TGTGCCAGCAGTTCTCTAGCGGGAACGCTGCAGCAGTACTTC. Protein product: CASSSLAGTLQQYF.